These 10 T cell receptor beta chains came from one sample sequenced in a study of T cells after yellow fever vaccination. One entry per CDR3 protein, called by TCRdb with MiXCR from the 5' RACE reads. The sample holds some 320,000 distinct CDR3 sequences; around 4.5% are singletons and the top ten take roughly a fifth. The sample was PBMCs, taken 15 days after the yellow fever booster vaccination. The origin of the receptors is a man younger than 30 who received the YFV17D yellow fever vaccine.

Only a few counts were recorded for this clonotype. The DNA of the CDR3 is TGCGCCAGCAGCTTGGAGGCCTCGGGGGGGGCGCATGCTGAAGCTTTCTTT. It translates to CASSLEASGGAHAEAFF. The chain joins TRBV5-1 to TRBJ1-1; D might be TRBD1 (6 bases). Germline V gives CDR1 SGHRS, CDR2 YFSETQ. CDR3 length: 17 amino acids. V lost 0 bases to trimming and J lost 6 bases, with 21 bases between them.

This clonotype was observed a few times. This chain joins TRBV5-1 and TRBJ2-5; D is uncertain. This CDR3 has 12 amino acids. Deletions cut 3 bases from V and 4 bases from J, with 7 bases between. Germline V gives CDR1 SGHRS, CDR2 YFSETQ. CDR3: CASSWSGETQYF. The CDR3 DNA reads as TGCGCCAGCAGCTGGAGTGGAGAGACCCAGTACTTC.

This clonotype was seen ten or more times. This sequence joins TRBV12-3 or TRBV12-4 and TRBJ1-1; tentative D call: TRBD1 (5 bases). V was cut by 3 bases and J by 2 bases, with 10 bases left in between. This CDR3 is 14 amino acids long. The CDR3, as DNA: TGTGCCAGCAGTTTTTTCGGGGGAAACACTGAAGCTTTCTTT. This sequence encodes CASSFFGGNTEAFF.

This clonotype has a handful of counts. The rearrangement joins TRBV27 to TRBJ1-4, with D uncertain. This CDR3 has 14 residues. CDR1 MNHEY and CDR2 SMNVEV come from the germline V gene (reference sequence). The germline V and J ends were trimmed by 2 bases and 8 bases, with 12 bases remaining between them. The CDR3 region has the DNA TGTGCCAGCAGTTTAAGGTCCGGCTGGGAAAAACTGTTTTTT. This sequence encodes CASSLRSGWEKLFF.

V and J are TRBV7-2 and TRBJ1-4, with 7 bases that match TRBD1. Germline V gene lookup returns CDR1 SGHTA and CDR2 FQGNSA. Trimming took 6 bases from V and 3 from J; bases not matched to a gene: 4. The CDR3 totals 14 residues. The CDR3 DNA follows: TGTGCCAGCAGGAAACAGGGGTCTAATGAAAAACTGTTTTTT. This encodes CASRKQGSNEKLFF.

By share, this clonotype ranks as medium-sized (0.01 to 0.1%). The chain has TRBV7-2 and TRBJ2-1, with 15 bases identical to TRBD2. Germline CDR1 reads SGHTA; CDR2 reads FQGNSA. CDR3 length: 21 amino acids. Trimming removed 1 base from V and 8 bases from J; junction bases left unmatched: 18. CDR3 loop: CASSLEHPWTSGGGFLDEQFF. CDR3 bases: TGTGCCAGCAGCTTAGAACACCCTTGGACTAGCGGGGGGGGTTTTCTCGATGAGCAGTTCTTC.

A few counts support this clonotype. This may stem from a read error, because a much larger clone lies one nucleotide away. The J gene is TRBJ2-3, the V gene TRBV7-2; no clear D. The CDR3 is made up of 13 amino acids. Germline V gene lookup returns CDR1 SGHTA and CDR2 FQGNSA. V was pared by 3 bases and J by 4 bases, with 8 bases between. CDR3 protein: CASSFRFSDTQYF. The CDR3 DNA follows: TGTGCCAGCAGCTTCAGGTTCTCAGATACGCAGTATTTT. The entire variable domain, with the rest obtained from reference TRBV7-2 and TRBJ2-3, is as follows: GAGVSQSPSNKVTEKGKDVELRCDPISGHTALYWYRQSLGQGLEFLIYFQGNSAPDKSGLPSDRFSAERTGGSVSTLTIQRTQQEDSAVYLCASSFRFSDTQYFGPGTRLTVL.

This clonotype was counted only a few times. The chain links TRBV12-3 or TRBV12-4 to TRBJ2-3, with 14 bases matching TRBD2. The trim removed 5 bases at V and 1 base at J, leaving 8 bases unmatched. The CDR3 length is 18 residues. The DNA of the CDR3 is TGTGCCAGCAGTCCGACTAGCGGGGGGGGGCGTCGCACAGATACGCAGTATTTT. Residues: CASSPTSGGGRRTDTQYF.

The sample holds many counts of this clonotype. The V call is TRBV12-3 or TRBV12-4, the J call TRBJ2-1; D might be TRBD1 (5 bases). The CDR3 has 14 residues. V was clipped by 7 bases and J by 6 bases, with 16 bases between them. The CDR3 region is CASTETVLTNEQFF. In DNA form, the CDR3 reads TGTGCCAGCACCGAGACAGTCCTGACCAATGAGCAGTTCTTC.

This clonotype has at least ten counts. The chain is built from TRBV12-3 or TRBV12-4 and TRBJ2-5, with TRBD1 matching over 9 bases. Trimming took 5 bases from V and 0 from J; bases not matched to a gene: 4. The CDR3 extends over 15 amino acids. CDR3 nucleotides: TGTGCCAGCAGTCCCGGGACAGGGTACCAAGAGACCCAGTACTTC. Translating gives CASSPGTGYQETQYF.